The entry that follows covers one T cell receptor beta chain sequence. Its antigen is still unknown. This sample was taken from a study of cytomegalovirus exposure and HLA in healthy donors. The CDR3 runs to 16 residues. V gave up 3 bases and J gave up 4 bases; unmatched junction bases: 10. Germline V gene sequence: CDR1 SGHNT, CDR2 YYREEE (reference sequence). Amplification used 60 Vbeta primers and 13 Jbeta primers. Assay used: immunoSEQ multiplex PCR; TCRdb lists only in-frame clones, some missing. The sample records approximately 160,000 clones, around 85% being singletons. Overall study findings and caveats: Researchers catalogued 150 or so TCR beta chains as cytomegalovirus-associated. A later analysis, which compared TCR beta chains of equal frequency, found the HLA-associated ones more clonally expanded. High specificity and sensitivity for cytomegalovirus status were reported for the classifier.

Sequencing was performed on PBMCs. This receptor was obtained from a human donor in good health. J is TRBJ1-2 and V is TRBV5-4; 9 positions match TRBD1. As DNA, the CDR3 is TGTGCCAGCAGCTACCCCGGGACAGGGACATCCTATGGCTACACCTTC. Its translation is CASSYPGTGTSYGYTF.